This T cell receptor (beta chain) stems from a study of T cells after posttransplantation cyclophosphamide. Sequenced by immunoSEQ multiplex PCR; TCRdb stores in-frame clones only, minus some. Of about 14,000 clones listed, 84% are singletons. About this clone itself: Its antigen remains unknown.

Study results and limitations: After PTCy, TRB diversity resembled that of CNI/methotrexate controls. Blood and skin or GI T cell repertoires showed limited TRB overlap. Donor CD8+ memory clones often dominated recipient blood repertoires at later times.

Control samples came 1 year after myeloablative marrow transplants with methotrexate plus calcineurin inhibitor. Germline V lookup: CDR1 KGHSH, CDR2 LQKENI. The CDR3 has 14 amino acids. Trimming cost V 4 bases and J 0 bases, with 8 bases left between them. The rearrangement links TRBV18 to TRBJ2-3, with a possible D match to TRBD1 (5 bases). This TCR came from a male patient aged 18 to 35 who received an allogeneic stem cell transplant from a related donor, was CMV-positive, and had no GVHD. Some T cells here may be from the graft donor. Sequenced material: PBMCs, taken approximately 370 days after allogeneic stem cell transplant with calcineurin inhibitor and methotrexate. CDR3 sequence: CASSRQLSTDTQYF. In DNA, the CDR3 is TGTGCCAGCTCACGACAGCTTAGCACAGATACGCAGTATTTT.